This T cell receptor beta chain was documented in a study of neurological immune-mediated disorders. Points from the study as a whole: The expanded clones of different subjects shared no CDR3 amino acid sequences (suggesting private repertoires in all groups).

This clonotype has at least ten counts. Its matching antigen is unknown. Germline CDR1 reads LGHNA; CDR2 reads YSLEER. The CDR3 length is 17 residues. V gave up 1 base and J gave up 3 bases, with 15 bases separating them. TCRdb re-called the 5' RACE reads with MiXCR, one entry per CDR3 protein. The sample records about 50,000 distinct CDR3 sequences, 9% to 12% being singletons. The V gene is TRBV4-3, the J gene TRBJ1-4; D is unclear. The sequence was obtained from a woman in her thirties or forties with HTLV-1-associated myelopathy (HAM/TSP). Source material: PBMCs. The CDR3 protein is CASSQVSRGFPNEKLFF. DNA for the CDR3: TGCGCCAGCAGCCAAGTCTCAAGAGGTTTCCCTAATGAAAAACTGTTTTTT.